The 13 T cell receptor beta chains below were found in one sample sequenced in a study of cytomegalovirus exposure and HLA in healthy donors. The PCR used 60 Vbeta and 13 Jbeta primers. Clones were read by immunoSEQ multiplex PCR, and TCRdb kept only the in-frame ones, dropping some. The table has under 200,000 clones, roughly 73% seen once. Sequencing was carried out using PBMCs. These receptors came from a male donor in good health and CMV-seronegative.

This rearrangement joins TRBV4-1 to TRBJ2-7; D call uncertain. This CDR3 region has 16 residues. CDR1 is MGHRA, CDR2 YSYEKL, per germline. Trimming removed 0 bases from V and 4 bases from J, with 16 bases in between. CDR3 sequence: CASSQDEVRMPYEQYF. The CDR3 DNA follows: TGCGCCAGCAGCCAAGATGAGGTTCGGATGCCTTACGAGCAGTACTTC.

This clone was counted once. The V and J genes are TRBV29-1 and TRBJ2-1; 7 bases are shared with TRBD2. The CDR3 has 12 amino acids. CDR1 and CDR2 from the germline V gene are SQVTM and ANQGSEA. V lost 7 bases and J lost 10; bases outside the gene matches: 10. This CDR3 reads CSGAGREIEQFF. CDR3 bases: TGCAGCGGGGCGGGGCGGGAGATCGAGCAGTTCTTC.

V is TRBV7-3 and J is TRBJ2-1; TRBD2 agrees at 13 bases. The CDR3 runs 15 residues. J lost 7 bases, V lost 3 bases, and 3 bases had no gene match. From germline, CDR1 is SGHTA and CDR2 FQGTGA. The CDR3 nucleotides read TGTGCCAGCAGCTTCGGGACTAGCGGGGCTAATGAGCAGTTCTTC. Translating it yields CASSFGTSGANEQFF.

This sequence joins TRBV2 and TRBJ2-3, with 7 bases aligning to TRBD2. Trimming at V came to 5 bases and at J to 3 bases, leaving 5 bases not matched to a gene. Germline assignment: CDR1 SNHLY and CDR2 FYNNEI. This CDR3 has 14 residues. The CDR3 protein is CASSRDYITDTQYF. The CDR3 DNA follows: TGTGCCAGCAGTCGGGACTACATTACAGATACGCAGTATTTT.

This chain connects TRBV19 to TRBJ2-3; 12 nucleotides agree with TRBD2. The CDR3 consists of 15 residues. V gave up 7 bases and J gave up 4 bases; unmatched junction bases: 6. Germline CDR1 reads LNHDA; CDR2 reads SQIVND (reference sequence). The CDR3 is CASNPSGRAPDTQYF. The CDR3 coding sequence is TGTGCCAGTAACCCTAGCGGGAGGGCCCCAGATACGCAGTATTTT.

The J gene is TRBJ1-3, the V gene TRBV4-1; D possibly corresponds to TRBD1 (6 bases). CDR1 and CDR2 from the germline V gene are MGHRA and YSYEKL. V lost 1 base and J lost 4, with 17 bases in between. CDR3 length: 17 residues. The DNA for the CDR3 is TGCGCCAGCAGCCAAGGCCCAACAGGGTATCTCGGAAACACCATATATTTT. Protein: CASSQGPTGYLGNTIYF.

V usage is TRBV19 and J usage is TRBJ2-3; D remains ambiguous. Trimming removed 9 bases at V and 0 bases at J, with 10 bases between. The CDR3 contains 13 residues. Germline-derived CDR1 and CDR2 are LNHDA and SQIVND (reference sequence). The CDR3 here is CASRSHSTDTQYF. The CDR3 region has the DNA TGTGCCAGCAGATCACACAGCACAGATACGCAGTATTTT.

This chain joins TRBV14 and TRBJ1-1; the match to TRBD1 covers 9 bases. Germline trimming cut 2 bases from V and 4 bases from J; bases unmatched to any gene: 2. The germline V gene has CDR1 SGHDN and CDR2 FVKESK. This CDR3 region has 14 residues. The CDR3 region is CASSQMDRGTEAFF. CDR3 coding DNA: TGTGCCAGCAGCCAAATGGACAGGGGCACTGAAGCTTTCTTT.

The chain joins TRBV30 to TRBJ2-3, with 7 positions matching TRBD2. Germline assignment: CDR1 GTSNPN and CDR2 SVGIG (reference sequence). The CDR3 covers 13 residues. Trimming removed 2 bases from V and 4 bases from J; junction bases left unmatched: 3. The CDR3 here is CAWSPTSADTQYF. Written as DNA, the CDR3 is TGTGCCTGGAGTCCAACTAGCGCAGATACGCAGTATTTT.

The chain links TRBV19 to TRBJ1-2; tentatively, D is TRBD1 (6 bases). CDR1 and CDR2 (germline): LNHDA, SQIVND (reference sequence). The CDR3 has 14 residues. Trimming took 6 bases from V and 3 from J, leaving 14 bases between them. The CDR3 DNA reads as TGTGCCAGTAGCCTCGGACAGCCCTACTATGGCTACACCTTC. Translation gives CASSLGQPYYGYTF.

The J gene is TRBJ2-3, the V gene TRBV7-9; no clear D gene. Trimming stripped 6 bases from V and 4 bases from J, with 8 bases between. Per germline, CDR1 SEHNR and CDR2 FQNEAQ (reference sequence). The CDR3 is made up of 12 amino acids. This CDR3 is CASRPTSDTQYF. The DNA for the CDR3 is TGTGCCAGCAGACCAACTTCAGATACGCAGTATTTT.

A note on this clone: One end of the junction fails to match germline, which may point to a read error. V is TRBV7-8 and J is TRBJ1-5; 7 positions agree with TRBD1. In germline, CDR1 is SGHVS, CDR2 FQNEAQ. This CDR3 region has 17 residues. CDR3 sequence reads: CASSLGFRDSQSQAQHF. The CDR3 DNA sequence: TGTGCCAGCAGCTTAGGATTCCGGGACAGCCAGTCTCAGGCCCAGCATTTT.

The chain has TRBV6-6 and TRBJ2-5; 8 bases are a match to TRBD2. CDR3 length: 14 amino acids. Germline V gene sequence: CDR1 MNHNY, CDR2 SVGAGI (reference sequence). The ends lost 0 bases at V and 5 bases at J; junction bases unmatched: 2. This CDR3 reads CASSYSSGGETQYF. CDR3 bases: TGTGCCAGCAGTTACTCGAGCGGGGGTGAGACCCAGTACTTC.